The T cell receptor (beta chain) described here comes from a study of blood T cells in healthy people across ages. Trimming shortened V by 6 bases and J by 3 bases, and 17 bases separated the two germline ends. CDR1 SNHLY and CDR2 FYNNEI come from the germline V gene. The CDR3 runs to 16 residues. Sample-barcoded 5' priming and a J-beta primer mix drove a second PCR of about 6 to 12 cycles. Each CDR3 protein gets one entry after TCRdb re-called the 5' RACE reads with MiXCR. This sample has 1.5 million to 2 million distinct CDR3 sequences; about 31% occur once, and the top ten carry approximately 10%.

The chain has TRBV2 and TRBJ2-2, with TRBD2 as a possible D gene (6 bases). The sample taken for sequencing was blood. The origin of this receptor is a woman aged 30 to 39 in good health. The CDR3: CASSDRELADTGELFF. Written as DNA, the CDR3 is TGTGCCAGCAGCGATCGGGAGTTAGCGGACACCGGGGAGCTGTTTTTT.